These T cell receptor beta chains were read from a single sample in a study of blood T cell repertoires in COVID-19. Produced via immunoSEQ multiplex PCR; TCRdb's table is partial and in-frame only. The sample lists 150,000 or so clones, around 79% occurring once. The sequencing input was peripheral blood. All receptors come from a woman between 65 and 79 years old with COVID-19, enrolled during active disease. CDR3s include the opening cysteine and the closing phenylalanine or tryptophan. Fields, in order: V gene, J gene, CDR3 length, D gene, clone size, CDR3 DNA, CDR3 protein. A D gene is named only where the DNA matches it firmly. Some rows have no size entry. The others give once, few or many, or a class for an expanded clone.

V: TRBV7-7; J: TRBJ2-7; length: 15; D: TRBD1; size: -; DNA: TGTGCCAGCAGCCCCGGGACAGGGTTAGGCTACGAGCAGTACTTC; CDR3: CASSPGTGLGYEQYF
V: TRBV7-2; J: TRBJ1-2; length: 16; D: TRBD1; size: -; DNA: TGTGCCAGCAGCCTCGGACAGGGAGGGCCGAGCTATGGCTACACCTTC; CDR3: CASSLGQGGPSYGYTF
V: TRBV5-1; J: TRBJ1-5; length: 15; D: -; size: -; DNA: TGCGCCAGCAGCTTGGACGACTCGGACAATCAGCCCCAGCATTTT; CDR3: CASSLDDSDNQPQHF
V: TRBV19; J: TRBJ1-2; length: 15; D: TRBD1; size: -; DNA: TGTGCCAGTAGTGAAACCCCGGACAGGGTCGGTGGCTACACCTTC; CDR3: CASSETPDRVGGYTF
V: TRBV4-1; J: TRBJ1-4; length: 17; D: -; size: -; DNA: TGCGCCAGCAGCCAAGATCTACTGTCGGGGTATAGGGAAAAACTGTTTTTT; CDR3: CASSQDLLSGYREKLFF
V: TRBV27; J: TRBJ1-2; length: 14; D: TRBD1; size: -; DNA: TGTGCCAGCAGTCCCCGGACAGGGGTCTATGGCTACACCTTC; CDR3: CASSPRTGVYGYTF
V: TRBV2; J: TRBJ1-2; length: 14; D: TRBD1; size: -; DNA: TGTGCCAGCAGTGAAGTTGGACAGGGGTATGGCTACACCTTC; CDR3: CASSEVGQGYGYTF
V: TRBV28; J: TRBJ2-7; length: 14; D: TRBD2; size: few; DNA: TGTGCCAGCAGTTCCGGGGGAGGGAGCTACGAGCAGTACTTC; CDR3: CASSSGGGSYEQYF
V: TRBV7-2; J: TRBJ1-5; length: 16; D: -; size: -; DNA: TGTGCCAGCAGCTTAGACTCCGGGGGAGGGGGTCAGCCCCAGCATTTT; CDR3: CASSLDSGGGGQPQHF
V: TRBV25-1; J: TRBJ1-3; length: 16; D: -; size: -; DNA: TGTGCCAGCAGTGACCAGGGCGCCTTCTCTGGAAACACCATATATTTT; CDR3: CASSDQGAFSGNTIYF
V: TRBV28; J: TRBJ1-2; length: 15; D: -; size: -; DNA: TGTGCCAGCAGTTTATGGGGGCGGGGGGGCGGCGGCTACACCTTC; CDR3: CASSLWGRGGGGYTF
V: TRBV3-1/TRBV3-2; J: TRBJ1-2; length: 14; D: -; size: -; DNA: TGTGCCAGCAGCTCCAACGACAATTCTAATGGCTACACCTTC; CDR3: CASSSNDNSNGYTF
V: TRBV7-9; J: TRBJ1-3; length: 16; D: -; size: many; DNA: TGTGCCAGCAGCTTAGGCCTGGGAGAAGATGGGCACACCATATATTTT; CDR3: CASSLGLGEDGHTIYF
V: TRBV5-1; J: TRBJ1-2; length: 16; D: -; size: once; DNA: TGCGCCAGCAGGGAGGGGACGGACCTTCGTAACTATGGCTACACCTTC; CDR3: CASREGTDLRNYGYTF
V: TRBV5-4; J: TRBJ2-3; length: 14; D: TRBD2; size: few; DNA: TGTGCCAGCAGCTTGAGCGGGGGGCTAGATACGCAGTATTTT; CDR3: CASSLSGGLDTQYF